Each of the 15 T cell receptor beta chains below was sequenced from the same sample in a study of CD8+CD57+ T cells in acquired aplastic anemia. Those patients picked for sequencing had displayed CD8+CD57+ cell expansion on flow cytometry. CDR3 and TCR beta VDJ profiling relied on a genomic DNA template. MiXCR was run by TCRdb on the reads, yielding one entry per CDR3 protein. The data contain 130,000 or so distinct CDR3 sequences, almost 40% of them singletons. Sequenced material: sorted CD4+, CD8+, or CD8+CD57+ T cells (not recorded which) from PBMCs. These receptors came from a human donor with aplastic anemia.

This clonotype appeared a few times. This chain connects TRBV6-4 to TRBJ2-3; D is unresolved. Germline values: CDR1 MRHNA, CDR2 SNTAGT. This CDR3 region has 15 residues. The germline V and J ends were trimmed by 0 bases and 4 bases, with 11 bases remaining between them. The CDR3 DNA reads TGTGCCAGCAGTGACTCCATTGGTGCGGCAGATACGCAGTATTTT. This gives the protein CASSDSIGAADTQYF.

This clonotype was counted many times. The chain links TRBV19 to TRBJ1-1, with 11 bases lining up with TRBD1. The germline V gene has CDR1 LNHDA and CDR2 SQIVND (reference sequence). V lost 6 bases and J lost 4; bases outside the gene matches: 7. The CDR3 contains 15 residues. The CDR3: CASSWTGGAITEAFF. CDR3 bases: TGTGCCAGTAGCTGGACAGGGGGCGCGATCACTGAAGCTTTCTTT.

This chain connects TRBV15 to TRBJ1-5; 8 nucleotides align to TRBD1. Unmatched junction bases numbered 8, after V lost 3 bases and J lost 7 bases. This CDR3 spans 15 amino acids. The germline CDR1 and CDR2 sequences are LNHNV and YYDKDF (reference sequence). CDR3 sequence (DNA): TGTGCCACCAGCAGGGGGGCAGGGGGCGGACAGCCCCAGCATTTT. Translated: CATSRGAGGGQPQHF.

This clonotype was detected only a few times. A read error may be the cause here, since a much bigger clone is one base away. The chain joins TRBV7-6 to TRBJ1-3, with 7 bases aligning to TRBD1. Germline values: CDR1 SGHVS, CDR2 FNYEAQ. Trimming removed 5 bases from V and 2 bases from J; junction bases left unmatched: 6. This CDR3 is built from 15 residues. The CDR3 loop is CASSPRDSTGNTIYF. The CDR3 DNA reads TGTGCCAGCAGCCCACGGGACAGCACTGGAAACACCATATATTTT. The full variable domain, rest sourced from reference TRBV7-6 and TRBJ1-3, is GAGVSQSPRYKVTKRGQDVALRCDPISGHVSLYWYRQALGQGPEFLTYFNYEAQQDKSGLPNDRFSAERPEGSISTLTIQRTEQRDSAMYRCASSPRDSTGNTIYFGEGSWLTVV.

This clonotype was found many times. The gene calls are TRBV7-8 and TRBJ2-4, with 12 bases that match TRBD2. V dropped 5 bases and J dropped 2; count of bases not matched to a gene: 7. This CDR3 is built from 17 residues. Germline CDR1 SGHVS, CDR2 FQNEAQ. The CDR3 DNA reads as TGTGCCAGCAGCCTACCGGGGACTAGCGGGTCCAAAAACATTCAGTACTTC. Residues: CASSLPGTSGSKNIQYF.

Ten or more counts support this clonotype. The J gene is TRBJ1-4, the V gene TRBV5-1; unclear D gene. CDR1 and CDR2 from the germline V gene are SGHRS and YFSETQ. There are 16 residues in the CDR3. The V end was cut by 1 base, the J end by 5 bases, with 15 bases between. The CDR3 loop reads CASSLFGPGPNEKLFF. CDR3 in DNA: TGCGCCAGCAGCTTGTTTGGGCCAGGACCCAATGAAAAACTGTTTTTT. Supplemented by reference TRBV5-1 and TRBJ1-4, the full variable domain reads KAGVTQTPRYLIKTRGQQVTLSCSPISGHRSVSWYQQTPGQGLQFLFEYFSETQRNKGNFPGRFSGRQFSNSRSEMNVSTLELGDSALYLCASSLFGPGPNEKLFFGSGTQLSVL.

This clonotype was seen a single time. The J gene is TRBJ2-1, the V gene TRBV10-1; 7 bases are a match to TRBD1. The germline gives CDR1 WNHNN, CDR2 SYGVQD (reference sequence). This CDR3 is 15 amino acids long. J gave up 4 bases and V 6 bases, and 9 bases lay outside the gene matches. For the CDR3, the DNA is TGCGCCAGCAGCCCCGGGAAGGGGGCGTACAATGAGCAGTTCTTC. Protein: CASSPGKGAYNEQFF.

This clonotype was observed at least ten times. The genes are TRBV7-9 and TRBJ1-1; weak D call: TRBD1 (5 bases). V shed 2 bases and J shed 2 bases, with 12 bases lying between them. The V gene's germline CDR1 is SEHNR and CDR2 FQNEAQ (reference sequence). This CDR3 comprises 15 residues. CDR3 nucleotides: TGTGCCAGCAGCTTAACAGGACAAACCAACACTGAAGCTTTCTTT. Protein: CASSLTGQTNTEAFF.

This clonotype showed up many times. The V call is TRBV9, the J call TRBJ1-1; D uncertain. Trimming cost V 2 bases and J 6 bases, with 20 bases left between them. This CDR3 contains 16 residues. CDR1 and CDR2 (germline): SGDLS, YYNGEE. The CDR3 loop reads CASSVPPAGAGAEAFF. In DNA form, the CDR3 reads TGTGCCAGCAGCGTCCCCCCCGCGGGCGCCGGGGCTGAAGCTTTCTTT.

The chain carries TRBV2 and TRBJ2-1; 9 bases align to TRBD2. Trimming cost V 6 bases and J 2 bases; bases outside gene matches: 2. The CDR3 runs 14 residues. Germline V CDR1 and CDR2: SNHLY, FYNNEI. This chain's CDR3 is CASRIAGAYNEQFF. CDR3 DNA sequence: TGTGCCAGCAGGATAGCGGGGGCCTACAATGAGCAGTTCTTC.

In its sample, this clonotype was seen many times. This sequence joins TRBV19 and TRBJ1-1; D not resolved. Germline values: CDR1 LNHDA, CDR2 SQIVND (reference sequence). This CDR3 is built from 14 residues. V was shortened by 4 bases and J by 11 bases, with 20 bases between the two germline ends. The CDR3 DNA sequence: TGTGCCAGTAGTACCCCGCAAACAGCTGTGAAGGCTTTCTTT. This gives the protein CASSTPQTAVKAFF.

This clonotype was detected only a few times. The genes are TRBV28 and TRBJ1-1; D is unclear. The CDR3 spans 13 residues. CDR1 MDHEN and CDR2 SYDVKM come from the germline V gene. V lost 6 bases and J lost 1, with 9 bases in between. CDR3 DNA: TGTGCCAGCAGCCCTGGATCGAACACTGAAGCTTTCTTT. Encoded protein: CASSPGSNTEAFF.

The sample holds many counts of this clonotype. The rearrangement joins TRBV5-1 to TRBJ2-7; D ambiguous. Germline CDR1 and CDR2: SGHRS and YFSETQ. V was trimmed by 0 bases and J by 2 bases, leaving 9 bases between them. The CDR3 contains 14 residues. The CDR3 loop is CASSLATLTYEQYF. The CDR3 DNA follows: TGCGCCAGCAGCTTGGCCACGTTAACCTACGAGCAGTACTTC.

The table lists this clonotype with many counts. The chain has TRBV7-9 and TRBJ2-2; D is ambiguous. The CDR3 has 16 residues. Germline V gene data show CDR1 as SEHNR and CDR2 as FQNEAQ (reference sequence). Trimming took off 5 bases at V and 3 bases at J, with 16 bases between the two ends. The CDR3 coding sequence is TGTGCCAGCAGCCCCATCAAGATAGAATACACCGGGGAGCTGTTTTTT. Protein product: CASSPIKIEYTGELFF.

This clonotype was seen at least ten times. The rearrangement links TRBV9 to TRBJ2-7, with TRBD1 identical over 7 bases. With 0 bases clipped from V and 2 bases from J, the junction kept 2 bases outside the gene matches. The CDR3 covers 14 residues. CDR1 and CDR2 from the germline V gene are SGDLS and YYNGEE. Here the CDR3 DNA reads TGTGCCAGCAGCGTAGGGACAGGTACCTACGAGCAGTACTTC. As protein: CASSVGTGTYEQYF. Full variable domain (missing parts from reference TRBV9 and TRBJ2-7): DSGVTQTPKHLITATGQRVTLRCSPRSGDLSVYWYQQSLDQGLQFLIQYYNGEERAKGNILERFSAQQFPDLHSELNLSSLELGDSALYFCASSVGTGTYEQYFGPGTRLTVT.